This T cell receptor (delta chain) was captured in a study of fetal and pediatric gammadelta thymocytes (dated by TCRdb to 2021 to 2024). Background for the entire study: The bulk gammadelta thymocyte repertoires combined previously published and newly generated, unpublished data and were used to strengthen a single-cell study of gammadelta thymocyte development. In total, the bulk gammadelta thymocyte repertoire set covered ten or so subjects, made up of 7 pediatric thymus donors and 3 fetal thymus donors. Unpublished data were combined with previously published data (refs 27,28) to make up the bulk gammadelta thymocyte repertoires. To increase subject numbers and strengthen the CDR3 publicity analysis, bulk TCR repertoire data were added. The paper as a whole reports these results and caveats: Fetal gammadelta thymocyte repertoires were previously reported to be enriched for TRDV2, TRGV8 and TRGV9 usage, low N additions and public CDR3s compared with post-natal repertoires.

Sequencer: Illumina MiSeq. Turning to the authors' computational methods: For publicity analysis, the Vgamma9Vdelta2 and nonVgamma9Vdelta2 bulk CDR3 files of each subject were merged into one combined repertoire per subject. CDR3 publicity was given a score from 0 to 19 by checking each amino acid sequence across 9 single-cell datasets and about ten bulk repertoires with base R and dplyr. Clones were re-identified by TCRdb from the public reads with CATT, and rows with the same DNA were merged. It is TCRdb's table, rather than the study itself, that gives the V and J calls and clone size. Recorded for this sample are about 2,200 delta-chain clones; roughly a quarter of them occurred a single time. The top ten clonotypes cover 4.4% of the sample. Staining of thymocytes was performed with Zombie NIR viability dye and with antibodies against CD3 (UCHT1), TCRgammadelta (11F2), TCRVgamma9 (IMMU360) and TCRVdelta2 (IMMU389). TRD and TRG CDR3 repertoires were generated in bulk, separately, from sorted Vgamma9Vdelta2 and nonVgamma9Vdelta2 gammadelta thymocytes obtained from human fetal and pediatric thymuses. Pediatric thymus tissue was collected in Belgium from children having cardiac surgery. The pediatric thymus donors included in the study ranged in age from about 1 to 12 years. As previously described, thymic cell suspensions were prepared from both fetal and post-natal thymuses. NonVgamma9Vdelta2 thymocytes were sorted as CD3+ gammadeltaTCR+ cells lacking the Vgamma9+Vdelta2+ phenotype. Cell sorting was done on a FACS Aria III cell sorter (BD Biosciences).

Judged by its sample share, this clone qualifies as medium-sized (0.01 to 0.1%). The antigen this receptor binds is unknown. There are no base qualities to consult, and no much larger clone falls within one base. The V end gives up 9 bases and the J end 0 bases, leaving 27 bases in the junction not matched to a gene. In the germline V gene, CDR1 corresponds to TSWWSYY and CDR2 to QGS. From its cysteine to its phenylalanine, the CDR3 spans 21 amino acids. Only CDR3 DNA is held: 63 bases, read in frame from base 1. The rearrangement combines TRDV1 with TRDJ1, and 8 bases in between align with TRDD3. The TCR was taken from a child who underwent cardiac surgery and was recorded as healthy. Source material: non-Vgamma9Vdelta2 gamma-delta T cells from the thymus. This specimen's cell subset or site label, per the study, means: CD3+gammadeltaTCR+ thymocytes not co-expressing Vgamma9 and Vdelta2. The nucleotides are TGTGCTCTACAACTACTCGTCTGGGGGACCCGTGGGAACCCGTACACCGATAAACTCATCTTT. It encodes CALQLLVWGTRGNPYTDKLIF.